These 21 T cell receptor beta chains were sequenced from one sample in a study of PD-L1 blockade in urothelial cancer. TCRdb's copy holds only in-frame clones and misses some; the assay was immunoSEQ multiplex PCR. The table shows about 45,000 clones, with over 75% occurring only once. Stated time point: pretreatment peripheral blood. Sequenced here: PBMCs, sampled around atezolizumab (anti-PD-L1) treatment. These receptors were collected from a donor aged 40 or over with urothelial cancer.

This sequence joins TRBV2 and TRBJ2-7; 9 bases fit TRBD1. V gave up 6 bases and J gave up 3 bases; unmatched junction bases: 9. Germline V CDR1 and CDR2: SNHLY, FYNNEI. The CDR3 totals 15 residues. The CDR3 region is CASSRLQGADYEQYF. In DNA form, the CDR3 reads TGTGCCAGCAGCCGCCTACAGGGGGCCGACTACGAGCAGTACTTC.

V gene TRBV6-1 combines with J gene TRBJ1-4, with D unresolved. Germline CDR1 reads MNHNS; CDR2 reads SASEGT. This CDR3 has 15 amino acids. V lost 1 base, J lost 1 base, and 7 bases lay in between. CDR3 protein: CASSEVGGTNEKLFF. In nucleotides, the CDR3 is TGTGCCAGCAGTGAAGTGGGAGGAACTAATGAAAAACTGTTTTTT.

V usage is TRBV27 and J usage is TRBJ2-1; 9 bases are a match to TRBD2. The CDR3 loop spans 15 amino acids. J gave up 4 bases and V 5 bases, and 6 bases lay outside the gene matches. CDR1 is MNHEY, CDR2 SMNVEV, per germline (reference sequence). The CDR3 DNA reads as TGTGCCAGCAGTCCAGGACTAGCGAGATACAATGAGCAGTTCTTC. Its translation is CASSPGLARYNEQFF.

The chain employs TRBV7-2 and TRBJ2-3; a weak D match, TRBD2 (6 bases). V lost 5 bases and J 6 bases, leaving 9 bases between the germline ends. The CDR3 length is 12 residues. Germline V gene data show CDR1 as SGHTA and CDR2 as FQGNSA. In DNA form, the CDR3 reads TGTGCCAGCAGCCGCGGGGAGGATACGCAGTATTTT. As protein: CASSRGEDTQYF.

This clone occurred once. This chain joins TRBV6-6 and TRBJ2-2; the D gene is possibly TRBD1 (6 bases). V lost 6 bases, J lost 4 bases, and 6 bases lay in between. Germline lookup yields CDR1 MNHNY and CDR2 SVGAGI (reference sequence). The CDR3 has 12 residues. The CDR3 coding sequence is TGTGCCAGCAGGGACAGCACCGGGGAGCTGTTTTTT. As protein: CASRDSTGELFF.

V and J are TRBV7-9 and TRBJ2-1, with 7 bases identical to TRBD2. Looked up from germline, CDR1 is SEHNR and CDR2 is FQNEAQ (reference sequence). The length of the CDR3 is 14 residues. Germline trimming cut 1 base from V and 10 bases from J; bases unmatched to any gene: 7. The CDR3 reads CASSLEAGVREQFF. In DNA form, the CDR3 reads TGTGCCAGCAGCTTAGAGGCGGGAGTGCGAGAGCAGTTCTTC.

This rearrangement joins TRBV11-3 to TRBJ2-2, with TRBD1 matching 8 bases. The CDR3 is made up of 16 amino acids. The V gene's germline CDR1 is SGHNT and CDR2 YENEEA. The junction had 8 bases not matched to a gene; V was cut back by 5 bases and J by 3 bases. CDR3 amino acids: CASSPLQGADTGELFF. The CDR3 DNA follows: TGTGCCAGCAGCCCCCTCCAGGGGGCGGACACCGGGGAGCTGTTTTTT.

The chain has TRBV28 and TRBJ2-7; D gene uncertain. Germline CDR1 is MDHEN and CDR2 is SYDVKM. V lost 1 base to trimming and J lost 9 bases, with 7 bases between them. CDR3 size: 11 residues. As DNA, the CDR3 is TGTGCCAGCAGTTTATTCGGCGGGCAGTACTTC. This encodes CASSLFGGQYF.

The V call is TRBV5-1, the J call TRBJ2-5; 10 nucleotides match TRBD2. With 0 bases clipped from V and 5 bases from J, the junction kept 4 bases outside the gene matches. Germline CDR1 and CDR2: SGHRS and YFSETQ. The CDR3 runs 15 residues. The CDR3 reads CASSLDLAGVETQYF. The CDR3 coding sequence is TGCGCCAGCAGCTTGGACCTAGCGGGAGTTGAGACCCAGTACTTC.

The chain combines TRBV4-3 with TRBJ2-7, with a weak D call TRBD2 (5 bases). The V and J ends lost 0 bases and 0 bases respectively, with 12 bases between them. Germline V gives CDR1 LGHNA, CDR2 YSLEER. The CDR3 runs to 16 residues. CDR3 sequence: CASSQDPASPSYEQYF. The CDR3 region has the DNA TGCGCCAGCAGCCAAGATCCCGCTAGCCCCTCCTACGAGCAGTACTTC.

The V call is TRBV27, the J call TRBJ1-1; D gene ambiguous. The CDR3 runs to 15 residues. CDR1 MNHEY and CDR2 SMNVEV come from the germline V gene (reference sequence). V lost 2 bases to trimming and J lost 2 bases, with 12 bases between them. Here the CDR3 reads CASSLRLRPNTEAFF. CDR3 DNA sequence: TGTGCCAGCAGTTTACGACTACGGCCCAACACTGAAGCTTTCTTT.

The chain is built from TRBV5-1 and TRBJ2-1; 8 positions match TRBD2. The germline CDR1 and CDR2 sequences are SGHRS and YFSETQ. The trim removed 0 bases at V and 9 bases at J, leaving 11 bases unmatched. The CDR3 spans 16 residues. CDR3 DNA sequence: TGCGCCAGCAGCTTGGCCGGGGCGGGGGGCAAGGGTGAGCAGTTCTTC. Amino acid sequence: CASSLAGAGGKGEQFF. Full variable domain (missing parts from reference TRBV5-1 and TRBJ2-1): KAGVTQTPRYLIKTRGQQVTLSCSPISGHRSVSWYQQTPGQGLQFLFEYFSETQRNKGNFPGRFSGRQFSNSRSEMNVSTLELGDSALYLCASSLAGAGGKGEQFFGPGTRLTVL.

V is TRBV9 and J is TRBJ2-1; 8 positions match TRBD1. Germline V CDR1 and CDR2: SGDLS, YYNGEE. The trim removed 0 bases at V and 2 bases at J, leaving 7 bases unmatched. The CDR3 spans 17 residues. The CDR3 here is CASSVVGATGAYNEQFF. DNA for the CDR3: TGTGCCAGCAGCGTAGTTGGTGCGACAGGGGCCTACAATGAGCAGTTCTTC.

The chain employs TRBV15 and TRBJ1-5; 7 positions agree with TRBD1. This CDR3 is built from 14 residues. Germline trimming cut 7 bases from V and 2 bases from J; bases unmatched to any gene: 5. Germline V gene sequence: CDR1 LNHNV, CDR2 YYDKDF (reference sequence). Here the CDR3 reads CATTPDRGNQPQHF. The CDR3 DNA sequence: TGTGCCACCACCCCCGACAGGGGCAATCAGCCCCAGCATTTT.

The chain recombines TRBV6-6 with TRBJ2-7, with a tentative D call TRBD2 (6 bases). V was cut by 6 bases and J by 2 bases, with 17 bases left in between. CDR1 and CDR2 (germline): MNHNY, SVGAGI (reference sequence). The CDR3 is 15 residues long. Written as DNA, the CDR3 is TGTGCCAGCAGCACCCACCCCCCGGGAGCCTACGAGCAGTACTTC. Translation: CASSTHPPGAYEQYF.

CDR3 bases: TGTGCCAGCAGTGAACAAGGGGCGATCGGGGAGCTGTTTTTT. It codes for CASSEQGAIGELFF. The chain joins TRBV6-1 to TRBJ2-2; D is perhaps TRBD1 (5 bases). Trimming pared 2 bases from V and 7 bases from J, leaving 11 bases between. CDR1 and CDR2 (germline): MNHNS, SASEGT. The CDR3 is made up of 14 amino acids.

The CDR3 DNA is TGTGCCAGCAGCCCTTCTAGCGGGAGGGACACAGATACGCAGTATTTT. Translating gives CASSPSSGRDTDTQYF. The gene calls are TRBV4-2 and TRBJ2-3, with 12 bases that match TRBD2. CDR3 length: 16 residues. Germline values: CDR1 LGHNA, CDR2 YNFKEQ. The V gene end was trimmed by 4 bases and the J gene end by 2 bases; junction bases not matched to a gene: 4.

The chain carries TRBV6-6 and TRBJ1-2, with TRBD1 matching 7 bases. Germline V lookup: CDR1 MNHNY, CDR2 SVGAGI (reference sequence). Trimming at V came to 2 bases and at J to 5 bases, leaving 5 bases not matched to a gene. The CDR3 loop spans 14 amino acids. The CDR3 loop reads CASSYPGQAYGYTF. In DNA form, the CDR3 reads TGTGCCAGCAGTTACCCTGGACAGGCTTATGGCTACACCTTC.

The chain combines TRBV7-3 with TRBJ2-3; 11 nucleotides match TRBD2. The J segment lost 6 bases and the V segment lost 1 base, leaving 3 bases of the junction unmatched. The CDR3 is 15 amino acids. Per germline, CDR1 SGHTA and CDR2 FQGTGA. The DNA for the CDR3 is TGTGCCAGCAGCTTAAGTAGCGGGAGGGGGGATACGCAGTATTTT. It translates to CASSLSSGRGDTQYF.

The rearrangement links TRBV7-9 to TRBJ2-3; perhaps TRBD2 as D (7 bases). Trimming shortened V by 5 bases and J by 9 bases, and 12 bases separated the two germline ends. The CDR3 sequence is 12 residues long. The germline gives CDR1 SEHNR, CDR2 FQNEAQ (reference sequence). CDR3 sequence reads: CASSLGGPTQYF. In nucleotides, the CDR3 is TGTGCCAGCAGCCTCGGGGGGCCGACGCAGTATTTT.

The chain has TRBV6-6 and TRBJ1-5; D not resolved. Between the trimmed V and J ends, which lost 0 bases and 0 bases, there was a span of 3 bases. The germline CDR1 and CDR2 sequences are MNHNY and SVGAGI (reference sequence). The CDR3 extends over 14 amino acids. Here the CDR3 reads CASSYSASNQPQHF. CDR3 DNA: TGTGCCAGCAGTTACTCGGCTAGCAATCAGCCCCAGCATTTT.